This T cell receptor beta chain was sequenced for a study of cytomegalovirus exposure and HLA in healthy donors. Study conclusions and caveats: A later analysis by the authors found several of the most significant clusters apparently linked to common viral pathogens.

V lost 7 bases, J lost 1 base, and 7 bases stayed unmatched. This CDR3 spans 15 amino acids. Per germline, CDR1 SGHRS and CDR2 YFSETQ. PCR used 60 Vbeta primers and 13 Jbeta primers. Method: immunoSEQ multiplex PCR; TCRdb's copy keeps in-frame clones and lacks some. The data contain about 160,000 clones, roughly 84% of them singletons. In regard to this clone: What it binds is not known.

Material for sequencing was PBMCs. The clonotype comes from a man aged 25-45 years in good health and CMV-seronegative. The chain combines TRBV5-1 with TRBJ2-5; 10 bases fit TRBD2. The DNA of the CDR3 is TGCGCCAGCGGATTTAGCGGGGGGACCCAAGAGACCCAGTACTTC. Amino acid sequence: CASGFSGGTQETQYF.